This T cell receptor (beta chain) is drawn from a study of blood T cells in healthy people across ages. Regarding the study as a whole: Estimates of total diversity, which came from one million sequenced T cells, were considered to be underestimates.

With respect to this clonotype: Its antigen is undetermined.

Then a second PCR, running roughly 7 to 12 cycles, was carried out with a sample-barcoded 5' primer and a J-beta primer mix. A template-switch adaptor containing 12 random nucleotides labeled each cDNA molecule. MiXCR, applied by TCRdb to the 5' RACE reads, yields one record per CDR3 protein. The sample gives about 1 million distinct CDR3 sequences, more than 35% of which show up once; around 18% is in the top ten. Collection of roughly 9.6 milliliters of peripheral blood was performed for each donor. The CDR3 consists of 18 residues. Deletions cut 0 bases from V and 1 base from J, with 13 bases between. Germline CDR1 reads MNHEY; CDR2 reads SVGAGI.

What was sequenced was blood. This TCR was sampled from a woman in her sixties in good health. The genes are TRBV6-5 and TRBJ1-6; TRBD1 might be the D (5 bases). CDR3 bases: TGTGCCAGCAGTTACTCGATAGGTGGACAATCCTATAATTCACCCCTCCACTTT. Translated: CASSYSIGGQSYNSPLHF.